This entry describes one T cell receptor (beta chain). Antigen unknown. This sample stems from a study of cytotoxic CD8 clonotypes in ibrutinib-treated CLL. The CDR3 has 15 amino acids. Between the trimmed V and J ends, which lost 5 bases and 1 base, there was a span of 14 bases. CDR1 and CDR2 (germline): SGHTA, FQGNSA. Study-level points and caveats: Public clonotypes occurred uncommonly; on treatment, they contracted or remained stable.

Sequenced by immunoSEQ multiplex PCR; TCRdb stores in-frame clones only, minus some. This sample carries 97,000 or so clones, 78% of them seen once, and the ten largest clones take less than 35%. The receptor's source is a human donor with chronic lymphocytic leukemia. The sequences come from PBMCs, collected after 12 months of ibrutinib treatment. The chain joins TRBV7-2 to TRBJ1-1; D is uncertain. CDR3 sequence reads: CASSPPGSANTEAFF. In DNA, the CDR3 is TGTGCCAGCAGCCCCCCGGGGTCCGCGAACACTGAAGCTTTCTTT. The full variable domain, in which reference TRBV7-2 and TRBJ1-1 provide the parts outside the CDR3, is GAGVSQSPSNKVTEKGKDVELRCDPISGHTALYWYRQSLGQGLEFLIYFQGNSAPDKSGLPSDRFSAERTGGSVSTLTIQRTQQEDSAVYLCASSPPGSANTEAFFGQGTRLTVV.